Sequencing of this T cell receptor beta chain was carried out in a study of CD8+ T cells in alopecia areata. Extracted RNA was reverse transcribed into cDNA, the sequencing template. TCRdb's table, derived via immunoSEQ multiplex PCR, lists solely in-frame clones and lacks some. The repertoire holds some 190,000 clones, with roughly 66% as singletons. As to treatment: oral pan-JAK inhibitor, 5-10 mg twice daily. Sample: CD4+ T cells sorted from blood, taken between weeks 43 and 45, from a patient treated with tofacitinib. The receptor comes from a human donor with alopecia areata.

The DNA for the CDR3 is TGCGCCAGCAGCTTGGCCACGTCCGAGAACACTGAAGCTTTCTTT. It is translated as CASSLATSENTEAFF. The chain joins TRBV5-1 to TRBJ1-1; D not resolved. The length of the CDR3 is 15 residues. From germline, CDR1 is SGHRS and CDR2 YFSETQ. V was cut by 0 bases and J by 1 base, with 10 bases left in between.